The rows below give T cell receptor beta chains drawn from one sample of a study of blood T cell repertoires in COVID-19. Clones were sequenced by immunoSEQ multiplex PCR, and TCRdb holds only the in-frame ones, with some missing. This table holds about 320,000 clones, 65% to 90% found once. The sequencing input was PBMCs or T cells enriched from blood (not recorded which). The source of these receptors is a woman under 30 who had recovered from COVID-19. The CDR3 runs from the conserved cysteine through the conserved F or W. Fields, in order: J gene, D gene, clone size, V gene, CDR3 protein, CDR3 DNA. D genes are given only for firm matches. Rows may omit the clone size; those that give it use once, few, many or a size class.

j_gene: TRBJ2-1; d_gene: NA; abundance: NA; v_gene: TRBV28; CDR3aa: CASNPGDRGNNEQFF; CDR3nt: TGTGCCAGCAACCCTGGGGATCGCGGGAACAATGAGCAGTTCTTC
j_gene: TRBJ1-2; d_gene: NA; abundance: once; v_gene: TRBV5-6; CDR3aa: CASSAGPGYTF; CDR3nt: TGTGCCAGCAGCGCCGGTCCTGGCTACACCTTC
j_gene: TRBJ2-7; d_gene: NA; abundance: few; v_gene: TRBV10-2; CDR3aa: CASSDGQLYEQYF; CDR3nt: TGCGCCAGCAGTGATGGGCAGCTCTACGAGCAGTACTTC
j_gene: TRBJ2-1; d_gene: NA; abundance: NA; v_gene: TRBV5-5; CDR3aa: CASSFGQSLYNEQFF; CDR3nt: TGTGCCAGCAGCTTCGGACAGTCCCTATACAATGAGCAGTTCTTC
j_gene: TRBJ2-7; d_gene: NA; abundance: NA; v_gene: TRBV7-9; CDR3aa: CASSLDREQYF; CDR3nt: TGTGCCAGCAGCTTAGATCGGGAGCAGTACTTC
j_gene: TRBJ2-5; d_gene: NA; abundance: NA; v_gene: TRBV18; CDR3aa: CASSGWSAVETQYF; CDR3nt: TGTGCCAGCTCAGGTTGGAGCGCCGTCGAGACCCAGTACTTC
j_gene: TRBJ1-2; d_gene: NA; abundance: NA; v_gene: TRBV6-1; CDR3aa: CASSEQYVIGDGGYTF; CDR3nt: TGTGCCAGCAGTGAACAATATGTGATCGGAGATGGGGGCTACACCTTC
j_gene: TRBJ2-2; d_gene: TRBD1; abundance: NA; v_gene: TRBV16; CDR3aa: CASSVGQGNTGELFF; CDR3nt: TGTGCCAGCAGCGTGGGACAGGGGAACACCGGGGAGCTGTTTTTT
j_gene: TRBJ2-3; d_gene: NA; abundance: once; v_gene: TRBV9; CDR3aa: CASSEGSDTQYF; CDR3nt: TGTGCCAGCAGCGAGGGGTCAGATACGCAGTATTTT
j_gene: TRBJ1-1; d_gene: TRBD1; abundance: NA; v_gene: TRBV13; CDR3aa: CASSWTGDTEAFF; CDR3nt: TGTGCCAGCAGCTGGACAGGGGACACTGAAGCTTTCTTT
j_gene: TRBJ1-1; d_gene: NA; abundance: NA; v_gene: TRBV5-8; CDR3aa: CASSIYGGMNTEAFF; CDR3nt: TGTGCCAGCAGCATCTACGGGGGGATGAACACTGAAGCTTTCTTT
j_gene: TRBJ1-2; d_gene: TRBD1; abundance: few; v_gene: TRBV27; CDR3aa: CASTNSFDRVPIYGYTF; CDR3nt: TGTGCCAGCACCAATTCCTTCGACAGGGTTCCGATCTATGGCTACACCTTC
j_gene: TRBJ2-5; d_gene: TRBD1; abundance: NA; v_gene: TRBV5-1; CDR3aa: CASSDGTGGETQYF; CDR3nt: TGCGCCAGCAGCGACGGGACAGGAGGTGAGACCCAGTACTTC
j_gene: TRBJ1-1; d_gene: NA; abundance: NA; v_gene: TRBV2; CDR3aa: CASSEAGIREAFF; CDR3nt: TGTGCCAGCAGTGAGGCAGGGATCCGAGAAGCTTTCTTT
j_gene: TRBJ2-7; d_gene: NA; abundance: NA; v_gene: TRBV7-2; CDR3aa: CASSLNGGANEQYF; CDR3nt: TGTGCCAGCAGCTTAAACGGGGGAGCGAACGAGCAGTACTTC
j_gene: TRBJ2-1; d_gene: NA; abundance: NA; v_gene: TRBV19; CDR3aa: CASSIDGGMGSYNEQFF; CDR3nt: TGTGCCAGTAGTATAGATGGGGGGATGGGCTCCTATAATGAGCAGTTCTTC
j_gene: TRBJ2-7; d_gene: TRBD1; abundance: NA; v_gene: TRBV28; CDR3aa: CASSLDRETSYEQYF; CDR3nt: TGTGCCAGCAGCCTAGACAGGGAGACCTCCTACGAGCAGTACTTC
j_gene: TRBJ1-4; d_gene: NA; abundance: few; v_gene: TRBV10-3; CDR3aa: CAISDSQGINEKLFF; CDR3nt: TGTGCCATCAGTGATTCCCAGGGCATTAATGAAAAACTGTTTTTT
j_gene: TRBJ1-1; d_gene: NA; abundance: NA; v_gene: TRBV7-9; CDR3aa: CASSPAGSNTEAFF; CDR3nt: TGTGCCAGCAGCCCCGCAGGGTCAAACACTGAAGCTTTCTTT
j_gene: TRBJ1-3; d_gene: NA; abundance: NA; v_gene: TRBV5-1; CDR3aa: CASSRGEVRPGNTIYF; CDR3nt: TGCGCCAGCAGCCGGGGGGAGGTCCGGCCTGGAAACACCATATATTTT
j_gene: TRBJ2-7; d_gene: NA; abundance: few; v_gene: TRBV2; CDR3aa: CASSDSPYEQYF; CDR3nt: TGTGCCAGCAGTGACAGTCCCTACGAGCAGTACTTC
j_gene: TRBJ1-6; d_gene: NA; abundance: NA; v_gene: TRBV6-5; CDR3aa: CAGETSSSYNSPLHF; CDR3nt: TGTGCCGGGGAGACATCGAGCTCCTATAATTCACCCCTCCACTTT
j_gene: TRBJ1-5; d_gene: NA; abundance: NA; v_gene: TRBV20-1; CDR3aa: CSASSGNQPQHF; CDR3nt: TGCAGTGCTAGTTCCGGTAATCAGCCCCAGCATTTT
j_gene: TRBJ1-1; d_gene: NA; abundance: NA; v_gene: TRBV12-5; CDR3aa: CASGTTTQGAETEAFF; CDR3nt: TGTGCTAGTGGGACAACAACACAGGGAGCAGAGACTGAAGCTTTCTTT
j_gene: TRBJ1-2; d_gene: TRBD1; abundance: NA; v_gene: TRBV28; CDR3aa: CASSPPGQGVGGYTF; CDR3nt: TGTGCCAGCAGTCCCCCCGGACAGGGTGTCGGTGGCTACACCTTC
j_gene: TRBJ1-4; d_gene: NA; abundance: NA; v_gene: TRBV7-8; CDR3aa: CASSITGTNEKLFF; CDR3nt: TGTGCCAGCAGCATAACCGGGACTAATGAAAAACTGTTTTTT
j_gene: TRBJ2-1; d_gene: NA; abundance: NA; v_gene: TRBV19; CDR3aa: CASGTRVSYNEQFF; CDR3nt: TGTGCCAGTGGAACCAGGGTTTCCTACAATGAGCAGTTCTTC
j_gene: TRBJ1-4; d_gene: NA; abundance: NA; v_gene: TRBV11-2; CDR3aa: CASSLGATNEKLFF; CDR3nt: TGTGCCAGCAGCTTGGGCGCAACTAATGAAAAACTGTTTTTT
j_gene: TRBJ2-7; d_gene: NA; abundance: NA; v_gene: TRBV7-3; CDR3aa: CASSTTTAGEQYF; CDR3nt: TGTGCCAGCAGCACGACCACCGCGGGCGAGCAGTACTTC